This record concerns one T cell receptor (beta chain) sequence. The entry originates in a study of spatial heterogeneity in lung cancer. As for the study in general: Donors were around 70 untreated early-stage non-small cell lung cancer patients.

TCRdb passed the 5' RACE reads through MiXCR, listing each CDR3 protein once. The sample carries roughly 110,000 distinct CDR3 sequences, 10% to 12% recorded once. Time point here: blood at routine non-recurrence follow-up after resection. Material for sequencing was whole RNA from tumor, nontumor lung or frozen PBMC, left unsorted. This clonotype originated in a female donor with early-stage non-small cell lung cancer. The starting material was PBMCs, obtained at follow-up.

The CDR3 sequence is CASRATDRGRIGNQPQHF. CDR3 coding DNA: TGTGCCAGTAGGGCGACGGACAGGGGGCGAATAGGCAATCAGCCCCAGCATTTT. The V and J genes are TRBV19 and TRBJ1-5; 11 nucleotides agree with TRBD1. The trim removed 6 bases at V and 2 bases at J, leaving 12 bases unmatched. CDR3 length: 18 residues. From germline, CDR1 is LNHDA and CDR2 SQIVND (reference sequence). Full variable domain (rest looked up from reference TRBV19 and TRBJ1-5): DGGITQSPKYLFRKEGQNVTLSCEQNLNHDAMYWYRQDPGQGLRLIYYSQIVNDFQKGDIAEGYSVSREKKESFPLTVTSAQKNPTAFYLCASRATDRGRIGNQPQHFGDGTRLSIL.